This T cell receptor beta chain was sequenced for a study of metastatic and nonmetastatic thyroid tumors. Study at large: Across peripheral blood and tumor or nodule tissue samples taken from malignant and benign thyroid patients, the repertoires were compared with one another.

In germline, CDR1 is SGHAT, CDR2 FQDESV (reference sequence). The V and J ends lost 5 bases and 4 bases, in that order; junction bases with no gene match: 15. This CDR3 has 18 amino acids. How the authors handled the data: Built for papillary thyroid cancer, a distant-metastasis classifier drew on CDR3 differences across clinicopathological groups. TCRdb re-called the PCR reads with MiXCR. TCRdb's processing, not the authors', yielded these V and J calls. The data show 20,000 to 25,000 clones, roughly 14% seen once. Findings and limits, study-wide: Reports indicated that malignant thyroid tumors showed significantly higher TCR beta diversity than benign nodules did, in blood and tumor.

Until they underwent thyroid surgery, no patient had received any treatment. This clone was counted at least ten times. Antigen specificity is unknown. Source material: blood. This chain links TRBV11-1 with TRBJ2-5; 11 bases align to TRBD2. The clonotype was recovered from a female donor with papillary thyroid cancer or a benign thyroid nodule (not recorded which). Some clones in this sample may be carry-over from other donors' samples. The CDR3 reads CASSRRLTSGSSGETQYF. The DNA for the CDR3 is TGTGCCAGCAGCCGAAGACTAACTAGCGGGAGTTCAGGAGAGACCCAGTACTTC.